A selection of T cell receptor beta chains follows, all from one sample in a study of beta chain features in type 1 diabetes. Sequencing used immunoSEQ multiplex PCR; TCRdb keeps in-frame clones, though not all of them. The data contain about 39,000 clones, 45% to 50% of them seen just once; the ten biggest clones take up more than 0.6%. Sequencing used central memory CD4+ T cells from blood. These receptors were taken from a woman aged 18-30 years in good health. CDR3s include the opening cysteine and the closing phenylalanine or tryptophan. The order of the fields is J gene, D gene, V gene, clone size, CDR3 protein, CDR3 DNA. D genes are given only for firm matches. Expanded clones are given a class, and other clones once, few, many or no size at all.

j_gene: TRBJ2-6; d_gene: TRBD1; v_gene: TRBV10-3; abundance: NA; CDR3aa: CAISESGTGLGSGANVLTF; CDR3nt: TGTGCCATCAGTGAGTCGGGGACAGGGCTCGGATCTGGGGCCAACGTCCTGACTTTC
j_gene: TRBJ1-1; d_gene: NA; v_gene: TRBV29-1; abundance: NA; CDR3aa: CSAGSHGAEAFF; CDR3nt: TGCAGCGCCGGATCTCATGGGGCAGAAGCTTTCTTT
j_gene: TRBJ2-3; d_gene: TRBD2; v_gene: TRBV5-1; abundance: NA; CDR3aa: CASSPSGSLTDTQYF; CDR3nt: TGCGCCAGCAGCCCTAGCGGGAGTTTGACAGATACGCAGTATTTT
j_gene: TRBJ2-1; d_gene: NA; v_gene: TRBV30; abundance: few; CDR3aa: CAWSSDGRGDEQFF; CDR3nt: TGTGCCTGGAGTTCCGACGGGAGAGGGGATGAGCAGTTCTTC
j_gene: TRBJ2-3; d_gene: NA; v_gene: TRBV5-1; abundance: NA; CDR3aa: CASSLRGQIPDTQYF; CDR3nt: TGCGCCAGCAGCTTGAGAGGGCAGATTCCAGATACGCAGTATTTT
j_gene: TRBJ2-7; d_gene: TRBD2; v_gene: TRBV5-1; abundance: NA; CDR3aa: CASSLSSGRDSYEQYF; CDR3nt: TGCGCCAGCAGCTTGTCTTCCGGGAGGGACTCCTACGAGCAGTACTTC
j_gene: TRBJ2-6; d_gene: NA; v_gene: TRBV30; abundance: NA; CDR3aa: CAWSVSSSGANVLTF; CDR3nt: TGTGCCTGGAGTGTATCCAGCTCTGGGGCCAACGTCCTGACTTTC
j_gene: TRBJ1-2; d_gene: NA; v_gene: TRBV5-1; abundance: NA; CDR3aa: CASSLGQGMGGYTF; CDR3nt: TGCGCCAGCAGCTTGGGTCAGGGGATGGGAGGCTACACCTTC
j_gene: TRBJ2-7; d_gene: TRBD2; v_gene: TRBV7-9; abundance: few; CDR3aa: CASSQGLARSYEQYF; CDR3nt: TGTGCCAGCAGCCAGGGACTAGCCAGGTCCTACGAGCAGTACTTC
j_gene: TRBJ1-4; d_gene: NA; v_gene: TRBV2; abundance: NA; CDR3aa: CASGGFSNEKLFF; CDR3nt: TGTGCCAGCGGTGGGTTTAGTAATGAAAAACTGTTTTTT
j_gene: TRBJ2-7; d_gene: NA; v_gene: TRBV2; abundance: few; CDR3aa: CASSDRLDSYEQYF; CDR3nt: TGTGCCAGCAGTGATCGACTGGACTCCTACGAGCAGTACTTC
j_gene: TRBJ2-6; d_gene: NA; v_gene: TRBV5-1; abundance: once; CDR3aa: CASSLAVVAASGANVLTF; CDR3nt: TGCGCCAGCAGCTTAGCAGTAGTAGCCGCCTCTGGGGCCAACGTCCTGACTTTC
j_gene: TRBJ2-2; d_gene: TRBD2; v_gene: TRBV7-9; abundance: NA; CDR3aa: CASMREGRNTGELFF; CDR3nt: TGTGCCAGCATGAGGGAGGGCCGGAACACCGGGGAGCTGTTTTTT
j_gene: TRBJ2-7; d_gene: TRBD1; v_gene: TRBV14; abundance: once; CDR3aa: CASSQKARGLIYSYEQYF; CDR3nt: TGTGCCAGCAGCCAAAAGGCCAGGGGGCTCATCTACTCCTACGAGCAGTACTTC
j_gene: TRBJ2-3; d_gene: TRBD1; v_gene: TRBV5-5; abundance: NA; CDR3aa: CASSLTGVSDTQYF; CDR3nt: TGTGCCAGCAGCTTGACAGGGGTGTCAGATACGCAGTATTTT
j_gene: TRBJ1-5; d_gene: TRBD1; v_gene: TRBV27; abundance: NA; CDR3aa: CASSSLGGSRNQPQHF; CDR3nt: TGTGCCAGCAGTTCACTAGGGGGCAGCCGCAATCAGCCCCAGCATTTT
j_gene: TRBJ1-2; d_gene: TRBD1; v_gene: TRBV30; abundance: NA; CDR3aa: CAWSLPGQGVGNSGYTF; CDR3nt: TGTGCCTGGAGTCTCCCGGGACAGGGCGTCGGTAATTCTGGCTACACCTTC
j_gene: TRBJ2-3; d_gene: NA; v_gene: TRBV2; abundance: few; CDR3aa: CASGRGLPVDTQYF; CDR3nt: TGTGCCAGCGGAAGGGGACTCCCGGTAGATACGCAGTATTTT
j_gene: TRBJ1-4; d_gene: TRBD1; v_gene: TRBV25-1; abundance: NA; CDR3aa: CASSDPGTGLEKLFF; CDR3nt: TGTGCCAGCAGTGACCCAGGGACAGGGCTTGAAAAACTGTTTTTT
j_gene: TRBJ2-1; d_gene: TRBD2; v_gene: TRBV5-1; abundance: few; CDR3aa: CASSPPLAGGLDEQFF; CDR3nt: TGCGCCAGCAGCCCCCCGCTAGCGGGAGGGTTGGATGAGCAGTTCTTC
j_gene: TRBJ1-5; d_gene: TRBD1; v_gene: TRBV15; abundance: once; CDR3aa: CATSREGQGVQPQHF; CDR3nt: TGTGCCACCAGCAGAGAGGGACAGGGAGTTCAGCCCCAGCATTTT
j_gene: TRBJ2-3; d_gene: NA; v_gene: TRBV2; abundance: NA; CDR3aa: CASSESLASDTQYF; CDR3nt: TGTGCCAGCAGTGAGAGTCTAGCTTCCGATACGCAGTATTTT
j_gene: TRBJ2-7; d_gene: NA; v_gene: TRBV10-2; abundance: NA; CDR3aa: CASSEQTYEQYF; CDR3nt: TGCGCCAGCAGTGAACAGACCTACGAGCAGTACTTC
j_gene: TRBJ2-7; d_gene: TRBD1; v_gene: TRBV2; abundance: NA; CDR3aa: CASREDRGYEQYF; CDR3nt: TGTGCCAGCAGGGAAGACAGGGGGTACGAGCAGTACTTC
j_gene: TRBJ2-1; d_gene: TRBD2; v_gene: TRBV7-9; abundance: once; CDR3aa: CASSSGTSGGRHSYNEQFF; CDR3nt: TGTGCCAGCAGCTCCGGGACTAGCGGGGGGCGCCACTCCTACAATGAGCAGTTCTTC